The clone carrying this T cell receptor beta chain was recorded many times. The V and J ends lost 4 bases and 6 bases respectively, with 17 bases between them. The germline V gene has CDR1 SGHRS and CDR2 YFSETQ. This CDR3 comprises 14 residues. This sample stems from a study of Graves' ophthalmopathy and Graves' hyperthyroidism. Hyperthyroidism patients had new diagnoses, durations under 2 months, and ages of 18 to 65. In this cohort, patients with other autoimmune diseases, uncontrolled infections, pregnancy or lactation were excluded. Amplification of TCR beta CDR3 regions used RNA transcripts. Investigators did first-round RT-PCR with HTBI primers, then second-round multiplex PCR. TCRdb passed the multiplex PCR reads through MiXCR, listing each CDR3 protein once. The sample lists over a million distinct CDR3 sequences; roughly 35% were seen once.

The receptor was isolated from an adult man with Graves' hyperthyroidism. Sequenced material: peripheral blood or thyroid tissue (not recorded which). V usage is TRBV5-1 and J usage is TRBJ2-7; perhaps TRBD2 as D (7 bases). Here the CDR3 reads CASSAAGDYGEQYF. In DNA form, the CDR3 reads TGCGCCAGCAGCGCGGCAGGGGACTACGGCGAGCAGTACTTC. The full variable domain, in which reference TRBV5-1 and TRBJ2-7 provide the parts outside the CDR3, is KAGVTQTPRYLIKTRGQQVTLSCSPISGHRSVSWYQQTPGQGLQFLFEYFSETQRNKGNFPGRFSGRQFSNSRSEMNVSTLELGDSALYLCASSAAGDYGEQYFGPGTRLTVT.